The 15 T cell receptor beta chains below all came from one sample that was sequenced in a study of T cells after yellow fever vaccination. MiXCR, run by TCRdb on the 5' RACE reads, gives a single entry per CDR3 protein. The profile shows more than 350,000 distinct CDR3 sequences, 9.5% to 13% of them singletons. The material sequenced was PBMCs, taken on the day of the first yellow fever vaccination. Receptors were obtained from a man aged 18-30 years who received the YFV17D yellow fever vaccine.

The rearrangement links TRBV5-6 to TRBJ1-6; 7 bases are shared with TRBD1. Trimming at V came to 5 bases and at J to 7 bases, leaving 9 bases not matched to a gene. This CDR3 region has 15 residues. Per germline, CDR1 SGHDT and CDR2 YYEEEE. The CDR3 nucleotides are TGTGCCAGCAGTTACACGACAGGGATGAATTCACCCCTCCACTTT. This sequence encodes CASSYTTGMNSPLHF.

This clonotype was counted between two and nine times. The chain has TRBV4-1 and TRBJ2-7; D is uncertain. CDR3 length: 13 amino acids. The V end was cut by 3 bases, the J end by 2 bases, with 8 bases between. Germline V gene lookup returns CDR1 MGHRA and CDR2 YSYEKL. CDR3 in amino acids: CASSHRSAYEQYF. CDR3 nucleotides: TGCGCCAGCAGCCATCGTTCGGCCTACGAGCAGTACTTC.

This clonotype turned up a few times. J is TRBJ2-3 and V is TRBV2; 10 nucleotides agree with TRBD2. This CDR3 spans 15 amino acids. Germline V lookup: CDR1 SNHLY, CDR2 FYNNEI. V shed 8 bases, J shed 4 bases, and the junction held 9 bases outside the gene matches. The CDR3 reads CASERAGGPADTQYF. For the CDR3, the DNA is TGTGCCAGCGAAAGAGCGGGGGGGCCCGCAGATACGCAGTATTTT.

This chain connects TRBV4-3 to TRBJ2-2; a weak D match, TRBD1 (5 bases). The CDR3 spans 15 residues. V shed 2 bases and J shed 1 base, with 8 bases lying between them. CDR1 is LGHNA and CDR2 is YSLEER in the germline V gene. For the CDR3, the DNA is TGCGCCAGCAGCCAATCCGACAGGAACACCGGGGAGCTGTTTTTT. It encodes CASSQSDRNTGELFF.

This clonotype occurred a few times. V gene TRBV4-1 combines with J gene TRBJ1-4, with D possibly matching TRBD1 (6 bases). The ends were cut back, 0 bases at V and 4 bases at J, with 15 bases in the middle. The CDR3 is 17 amino acids. Germline V gene lookup returns CDR1 MGHRA and CDR2 YSYEKL. The CDR3 DNA follows: TGCGCCAGCAGCCAAGATGGGGGGGCGGGCTATAATGAAAAACTGTTTTTT. Protein: CASSQDGGAGYNEKLFF.

The chain joins TRBV20-1 to TRBJ1-2; 8 bases are shared with TRBD1. Per germline, CDR1 DFQATT and CDR2 SNEGSKA (reference sequence). The CDR3 totals 14 residues. Losses at the gene ends were 8 bases for V and 8 bases for J; bases not matched to a gene: 16. CDR3 in amino acids: CSYRYGQGNRGYTF. CDR3 coding DNA: TGCAGTTACCGATACGGACAGGGCAATCGCGGCTACACCTTC.

Many counts were recorded for this clonotype. V is TRBV5-1 and J is TRBJ2-1; TRBD2 might be the D (6 bases). With 3 bases removed from V and 0 bases from J, the gap between germline ends came to 13 bases. The CDR3 spans 16 residues. Germline CDR1 is SGHRS and CDR2 is YFSETQ. The CDR3 region is CASSSGTFSSYNEQFF. Written as DNA, the CDR3 is TGCGCCAGCAGCTCCGGGACTTTCAGCTCCTACAATGAGCAGTTCTTC.

This clonotype was seen only a few times. The chain links TRBV4-3 to TRBJ2-7; D is undetermined. The germline V gene encodes CDR1 LGHNA and CDR2 YSLEER. CDR3 length equals 14 residues. With 1 base removed from V and 2 bases from J, the gap between germline ends came to 9 bases. As DNA, the CDR3 is TGCGCCAGCAGCCAAGTGGTAGGGCCCTACGAGCAGTACGTC. This translates into CASSQVVGPYEQYV.

This clonotype was counted a few times. The chain combines TRBV7-2 with TRBJ1-6, with D unclear. Trimming stripped 5 bases from V and 11 bases from J, with 19 bases between. This CDR3 region has 15 residues. Germline V CDR1 and CDR2: SGHTA, FQGNSA. In DNA, the CDR3 is TGTGCCAGCAGCCCAGCACCTTCATTGGGCGCACCCCTCCACTTT. This gives the protein CASSPAPSLGAPLHF.

This clonotype has a count of ten or more. This sequence joins TRBV2 and TRBJ2-1; TRBD1 agrees at 8 bases. Germline CDR1 is SNHLY and CDR2 is FYNNEI. V trimming: 4 bases; J trimming: 4 bases; junction bases outside the gene matches: 6. The CDR3 spans 15 residues. In DNA form, the CDR3 reads TGTGCCAGCAGTGTGGACAGGGCGCTTTACAATGAGCAGTTCTTC. This sequence encodes CASSVDRALYNEQFF.

The sample holds many counts of this clonotype. The J gene is TRBJ2-1, the V gene TRBV18; 9 bases are shared with TRBD2. This CDR3 is 15 amino acids long. V shed 1 base, J shed 5 bases, and the junction held 3 bases outside the gene matches. The germline V gene encodes CDR1 KGHSH and CDR2 LQKENI. The CDR3 coding sequence is TGTGCCAGCTCACCACAGCGGGGGGATGACAATGAGCAGTTCTTC. It encodes CASSPQRGDDNEQFF.

The rearrangement joins TRBV6-1 to TRBJ1-1, with a weak D call TRBD1 (5 bases). Germline CDR1 is MNHNS and CDR2 is SASEGT. CDR3 length: 15 amino acids. The V gene lost 7 bases and the J gene lost 1 base, with 16 bases spanning the gap. The CDR3 loop is CASKREGWRNTEAFF. CDR3 bases: TGTGCCAGCAAAAGGGAGGGGTGGAGGAACACTGAAGCTTTCTTT.

This clonotype appeared a few times. CDR3 residues: CASSQDRGVGNTDTQYF. The CDR3 DNA reads as TGCGCCAGCAGCCAAGATAGGGGGGTGGGAAACACAGATACGCAGTATTTT. The chain combines TRBV4-3 with TRBJ2-3; D might be TRBD1 or TRBD2, each matching 6 bases. Trimming stripped 0 bases from V and 2 bases from J, with 15 bases between. CDR3 size: 17 residues. The germline gives CDR1 LGHNA, CDR2 YSLEER.

Note on this clonotype: An end of the junction differs from the germline gene, which may be a read error. J is TRBJ2-2 and V is TRBV20-1, with 12 bases that match TRBD2. This CDR3 is 16 amino acids long. Germline V lookup: CDR1 DFQATT, CDR2 SNEGSKA (reference sequence). The chain's CDR3 is CCARLAGDPNTGELFF. In nucleotides, the CDR3 is TGCTGTGCTAGACTAGCGGGGGACCCGAACACCGGGGAGCTGTTTTTT.

This clonotype was found a few times. The V gene is TRBV7-2, the J gene TRBJ1-6, with a possible D match to TRBD1 (5 bases). The length of the CDR3 is 16 residues. Trimming took 1 base from V and 2 from J, leaving 9 bases between them. Germline CDR1 and CDR2: SGHTA and FQGNSA. The CDR3 DNA reads as TGTGCCAGCAGCTTAGTTGCAGGGACCTATAATTCACCCCTCCACTTT. Residues: CASSLVAGTYNSPLHF. The full variable domain, completed using reference TRBV7-2 and TRBJ1-6, is GAGVSQSPSNKVTEKGKDVELRCDPISGHTALYWYRQSLGQGLEFLIYFQGNSAPDKSGLPSDRFSAERTGGSVSTLTIQRTQQEDSAVYLCASSLVAGTYNSPLHFGNGTRLTVT.